Sequencing of this T cell receptor beta chain was carried out in a study of shared clonotypes between healthy human individuals. Trimming removed 3 bases from V and 6 bases from J, with 14 bases in between. CDR3 length: 15 residues. The germline CDR1 and CDR2 sequences are LNHDA and SQIVND (reference sequence). Assay used: immunoSEQ multiplex PCR; TCRdb lists only in-frame clones, some missing. The sample includes about 680,000 clones, less than 80% of them seen just once. The J gene is TRBJ2-2, the V gene TRBV19; D perhaps matches TRBD1 (6 bases). The receptor comes from a woman in her twenties or thirties in good health. The sample comprised memory CD4+ T cells sorted from blood. Noted subset: CD45RA-negative fraction. CDR3 coding DNA: TGTGCCAGTAGTATGTTCGGCACAGGGCCCGGGGAGCTGTTTTTT. Its protein is CASSMFGTGPGELFF.